Sequencing of this T cell receptor (beta chain) was carried out in a study of metastatic and nonmetastatic thyroid tumors. Turning to the study itself: Where malignant and benign thyroid patients were concerned, repertoires were compared across blood and tumor or nodule tissue.

J lost 7 bases, V lost 4 bases, and 4 bases had no gene match. From germline, CDR1 is SGHKS and CDR2 YYEKEE (reference sequence). This CDR3 comprises 15 residues. With MiXCR, TCRdb reprocessed the PCR reads. The sample lists under 20,000 clones, approximately 15% occurring once. This clone was seen at least ten times. Treatment of any kind had been given to no patient before thyroid surgery. This receptor was taken from a male donor with papillary thyroid cancer or a benign thyroid nodule (not recorded which). Some clones in this sample may be carry-over from other donors' samples. The sequencing sample was made of blood. This sequence joins TRBV5-5 and TRBJ2-1; 14 bases align to TRBD2. The CDR3 sequence is CASSPGTSGRNEQFF. The CDR3 bases are TGTGCCAGCAGCCCCGGGACTAGCGGGAGAAATGAGCAGTTCTTC.